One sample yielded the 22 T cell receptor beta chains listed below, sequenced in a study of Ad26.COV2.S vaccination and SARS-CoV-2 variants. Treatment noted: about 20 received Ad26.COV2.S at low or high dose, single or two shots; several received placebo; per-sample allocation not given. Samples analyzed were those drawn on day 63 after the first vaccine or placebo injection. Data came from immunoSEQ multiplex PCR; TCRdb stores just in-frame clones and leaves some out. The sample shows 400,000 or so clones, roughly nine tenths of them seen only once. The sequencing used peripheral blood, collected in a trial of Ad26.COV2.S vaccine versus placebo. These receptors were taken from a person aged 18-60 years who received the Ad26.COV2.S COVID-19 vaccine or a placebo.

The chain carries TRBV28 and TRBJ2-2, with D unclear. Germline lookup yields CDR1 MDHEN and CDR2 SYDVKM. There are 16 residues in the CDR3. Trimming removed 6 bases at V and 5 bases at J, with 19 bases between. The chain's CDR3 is CASSLGFTTWTGELFF. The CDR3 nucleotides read TGTGCCAGCAGCCTCGGATTTACCACGTGGACCGGGGAGCTGTTTTTT.

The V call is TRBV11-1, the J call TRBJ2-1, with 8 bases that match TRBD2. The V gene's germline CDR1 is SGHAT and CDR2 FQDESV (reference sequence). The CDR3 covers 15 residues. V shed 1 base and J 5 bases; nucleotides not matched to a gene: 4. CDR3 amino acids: CASSLGSGVNNEQFF. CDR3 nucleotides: TGTGCCAGCAGCTTAGGTAGCGGGGTGAACAATGAGCAGTTCTTC.

The CDR3 nucleotides are TGTGCCAGCAGTTTCGGACAGGGAGGTGGTGAAAAACTGTTTTTT. It encodes CASSFGQGGGEKLFF. The gene calls are TRBV2 and TRBJ1-4; TRBD1 aligns across 8 bases. Unmatched junction bases numbered 9, after V lost 5 bases and J lost 7 bases. CDR1 and CDR2 from the germline V gene are SNHLY and FYNNEI. The CDR3 length is 15 residues.

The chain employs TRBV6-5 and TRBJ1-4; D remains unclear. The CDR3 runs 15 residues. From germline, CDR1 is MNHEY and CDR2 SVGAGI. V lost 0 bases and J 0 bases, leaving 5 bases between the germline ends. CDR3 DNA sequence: TGTGCCAGCAGTTACTCAAGAACAACTAATGAAAAACTGTTTTTT. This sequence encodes CASSYSRTTNEKLFF.

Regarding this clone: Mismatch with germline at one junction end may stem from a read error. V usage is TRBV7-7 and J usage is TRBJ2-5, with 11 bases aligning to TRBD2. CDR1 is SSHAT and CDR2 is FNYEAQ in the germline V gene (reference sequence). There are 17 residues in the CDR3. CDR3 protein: CASSLGLAGAGGETQYF. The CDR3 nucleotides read TGTGCTAGCAGCTTAGGACTAGCGGGCGCAGGAGGGGAGACCCAGTACTTC. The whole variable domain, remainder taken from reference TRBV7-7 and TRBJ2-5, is GAGVSQSPRYKVTKRGQDVTLRCDPISSHATLYWYQQALGQGPEFLTYFNYEAQPDKSGLPSDRFSAERPEGSISTLTIQRTEQRDSAMYRCASSLGLAGAGGETQYFGPGTRLLVL.

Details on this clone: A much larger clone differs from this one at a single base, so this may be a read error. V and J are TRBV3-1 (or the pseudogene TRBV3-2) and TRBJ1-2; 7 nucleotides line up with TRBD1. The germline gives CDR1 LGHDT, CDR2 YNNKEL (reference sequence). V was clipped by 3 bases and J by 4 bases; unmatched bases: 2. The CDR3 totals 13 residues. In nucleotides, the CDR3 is TGTGCCAGCAGCCACGGGACAGTCTATGGCTACACCTTC. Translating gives CASSHGTVYGYTF.

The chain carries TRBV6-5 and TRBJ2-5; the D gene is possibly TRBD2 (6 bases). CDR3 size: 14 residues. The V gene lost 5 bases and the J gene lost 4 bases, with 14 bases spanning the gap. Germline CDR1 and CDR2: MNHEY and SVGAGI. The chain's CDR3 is CASSREIERETQYF. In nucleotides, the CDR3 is TGTGCCAGCAGTCGGGAGATAGAAAGAGAGACCCAGTACTTC.

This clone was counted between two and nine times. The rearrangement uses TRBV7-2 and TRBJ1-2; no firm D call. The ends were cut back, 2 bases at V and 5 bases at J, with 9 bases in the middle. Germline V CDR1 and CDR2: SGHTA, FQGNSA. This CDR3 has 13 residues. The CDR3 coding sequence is TGTGCCAGCAGCTTAAACAGTTTGTATGGCTACACCTTC. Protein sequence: CASSLNSLYGYTF.

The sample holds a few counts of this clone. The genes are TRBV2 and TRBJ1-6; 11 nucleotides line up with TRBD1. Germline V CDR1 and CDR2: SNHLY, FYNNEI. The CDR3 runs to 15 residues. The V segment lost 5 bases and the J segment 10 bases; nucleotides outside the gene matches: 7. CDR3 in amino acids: CASSSGQGAMSPLHF. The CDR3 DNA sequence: TGTGCCAGCAGTTCAGGACAGGGGGCGATGTCACCCCTCCACTTT. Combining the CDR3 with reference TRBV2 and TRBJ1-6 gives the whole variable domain EPEVTQTPSHQVTQMGQEVILRCVPISNHLYFYWYRQILGQKVEFLVSFYNNEISEKSEIFDDQFSVERPDGSNFTLKIRSTKLEDSAMYFCASSSGQGAMSPLHFGNGTRLTVT.

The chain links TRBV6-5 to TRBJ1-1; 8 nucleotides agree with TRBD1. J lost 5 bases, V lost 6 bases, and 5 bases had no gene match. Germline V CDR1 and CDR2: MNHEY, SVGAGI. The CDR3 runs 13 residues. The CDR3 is CASSVRGRTEAFF. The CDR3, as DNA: TGTGCCAGCAGCGTCAGGGGGCGAACTGAAGCTTTCTTT.

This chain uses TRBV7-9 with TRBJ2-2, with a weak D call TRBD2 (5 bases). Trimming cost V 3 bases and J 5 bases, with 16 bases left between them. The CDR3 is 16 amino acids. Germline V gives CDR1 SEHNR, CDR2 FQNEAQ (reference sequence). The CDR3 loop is CASSLGTRLRTGELFF. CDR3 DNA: TGTGCCAGCAGCTTGGGAACTAGATTAAGGACCGGGGAGCTGTTTTTT.

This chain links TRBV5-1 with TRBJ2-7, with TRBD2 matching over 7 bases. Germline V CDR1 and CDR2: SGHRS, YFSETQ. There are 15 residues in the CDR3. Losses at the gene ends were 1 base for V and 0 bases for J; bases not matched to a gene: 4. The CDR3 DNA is TGCGCCAGCAGCTTGAGGGAGGGCGTCTCCTACGAGCAGTACTTC. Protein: CASSLREGVSYEQYF.

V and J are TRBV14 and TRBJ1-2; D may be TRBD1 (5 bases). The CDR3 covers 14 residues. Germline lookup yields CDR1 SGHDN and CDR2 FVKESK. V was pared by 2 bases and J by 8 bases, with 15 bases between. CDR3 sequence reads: CASSQFSGVGGYTF. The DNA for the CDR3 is TGTGCCAGCAGCCAATTTTCGGGGGTTGGCGGCTACACCTTC.

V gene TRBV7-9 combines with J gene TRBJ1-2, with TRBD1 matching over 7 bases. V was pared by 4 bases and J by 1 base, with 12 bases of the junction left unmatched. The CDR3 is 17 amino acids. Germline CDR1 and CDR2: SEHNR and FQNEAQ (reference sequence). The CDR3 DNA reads TGTGCCAGCAGCTCACCTAAACGGACAGGAAGTAACTATGGCTACACCTTC. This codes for CASSSPKRTGSNYGYTF.

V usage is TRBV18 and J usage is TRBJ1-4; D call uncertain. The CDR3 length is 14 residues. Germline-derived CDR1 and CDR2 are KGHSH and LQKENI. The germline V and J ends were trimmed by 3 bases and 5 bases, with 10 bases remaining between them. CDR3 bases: TGTGCCAGCTCACCCCAGGTACCCAATGAAAAACTGTTTTTT. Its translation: CASSPQVPNEKLFF.

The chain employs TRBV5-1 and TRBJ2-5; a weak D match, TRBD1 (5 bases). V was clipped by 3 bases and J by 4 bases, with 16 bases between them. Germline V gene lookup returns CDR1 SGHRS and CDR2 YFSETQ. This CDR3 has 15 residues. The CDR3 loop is CASSYDRASGETQYF. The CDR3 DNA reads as TGCGCCAGCAGCTACGACAGAGCCTCCGGAGAGACCCAGTACTTC.

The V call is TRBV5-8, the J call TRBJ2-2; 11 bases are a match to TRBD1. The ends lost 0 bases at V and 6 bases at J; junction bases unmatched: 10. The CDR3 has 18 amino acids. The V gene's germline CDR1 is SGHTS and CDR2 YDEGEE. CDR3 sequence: CASSLVGTGGIGAGELFF. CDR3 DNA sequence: TGTGCCAGCAGCTTGGTGGGGACAGGGGGAATCGGAGCCGGGGAGCTGTTTTTT.

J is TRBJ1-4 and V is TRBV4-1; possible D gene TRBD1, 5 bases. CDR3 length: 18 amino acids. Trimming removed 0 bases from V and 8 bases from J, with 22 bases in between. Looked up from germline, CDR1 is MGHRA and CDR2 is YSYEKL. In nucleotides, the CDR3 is TGCGCCAGCAGCCAAGACAGGGCGATGGGCGCGGTAAAGGAAAAACTGTTTTTT. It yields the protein CASSQDRAMGAVKEKLFF.

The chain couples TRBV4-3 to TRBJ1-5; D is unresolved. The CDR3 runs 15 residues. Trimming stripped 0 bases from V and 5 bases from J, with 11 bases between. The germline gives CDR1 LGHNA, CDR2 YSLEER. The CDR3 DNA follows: TGCGCCAGCAGCCAAGAGGGCGGACCTTATCAGCCCCAGCATTTT. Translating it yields CASSQEGGPYQPQHF.

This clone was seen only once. CDR3 loop: CAGVGVSEKLFF. CDR3 nucleotide sequence: TGTGCCGGGGTTGGGGTTAGTGAAAAACTGTTTTTT. This chain links TRBV30 with TRBJ1-4; D not resolved. Trimming pared 8 bases from V and 7 bases from J, leaving 14 bases between. CDR1 is GTSNPN and CDR2 is SVGIG in the germline V gene (reference sequence). This CDR3 is built from 12 residues.

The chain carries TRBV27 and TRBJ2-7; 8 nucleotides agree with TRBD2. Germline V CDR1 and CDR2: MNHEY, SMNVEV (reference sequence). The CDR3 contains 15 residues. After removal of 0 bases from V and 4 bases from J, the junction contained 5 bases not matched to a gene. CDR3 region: CASSLSSGGRYEQYF. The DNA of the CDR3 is TGTGCCAGCAGTTTATCGAGCGGGGGCAGGTACGAGCAGTACTTC.

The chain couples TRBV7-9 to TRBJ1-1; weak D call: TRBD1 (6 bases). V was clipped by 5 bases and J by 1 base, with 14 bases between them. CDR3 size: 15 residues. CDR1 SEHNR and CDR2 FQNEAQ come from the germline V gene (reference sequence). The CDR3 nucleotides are TGTGCCAGCAGCCCTAGGGGGGGCTCGAACACTGAAGCTTTCTTT. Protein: CASSPRGGSNTEAFF.